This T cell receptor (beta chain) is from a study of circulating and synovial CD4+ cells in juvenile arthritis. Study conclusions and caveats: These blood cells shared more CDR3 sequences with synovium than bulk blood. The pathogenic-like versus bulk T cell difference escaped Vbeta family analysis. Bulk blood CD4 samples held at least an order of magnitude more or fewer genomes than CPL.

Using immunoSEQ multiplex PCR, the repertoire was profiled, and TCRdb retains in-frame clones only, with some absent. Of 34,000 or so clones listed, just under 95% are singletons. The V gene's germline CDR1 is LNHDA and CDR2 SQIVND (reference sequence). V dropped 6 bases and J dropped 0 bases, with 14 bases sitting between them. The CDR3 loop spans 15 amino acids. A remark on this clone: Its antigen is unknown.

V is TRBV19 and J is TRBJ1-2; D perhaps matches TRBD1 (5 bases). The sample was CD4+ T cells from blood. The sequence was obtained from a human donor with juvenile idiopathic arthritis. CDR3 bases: TGTGCCAGTAGAACCCCAGGGCTAGCTAACTATGGCTACACCTTC. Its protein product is CASRTPGLANYGYTF. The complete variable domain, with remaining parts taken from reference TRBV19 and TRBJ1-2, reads DGGITQSPKYLFRKEGQNVTLSCEQNLNHDAMYWYRQDPGQGLRLIYYSQIVNDFQKGDIAEGYSVSREKKESFPLTVTSAQKNPTAFYLCASRTPGLANYGYTFGSGTRLTVV.